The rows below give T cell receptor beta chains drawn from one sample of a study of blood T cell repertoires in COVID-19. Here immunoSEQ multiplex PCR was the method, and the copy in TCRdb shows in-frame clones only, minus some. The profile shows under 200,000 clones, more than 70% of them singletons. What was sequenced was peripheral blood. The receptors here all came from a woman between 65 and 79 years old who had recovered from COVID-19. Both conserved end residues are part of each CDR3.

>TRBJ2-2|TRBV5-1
CASSLVPGSGELFF
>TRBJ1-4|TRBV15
CATSRGRAVTNEKLFF
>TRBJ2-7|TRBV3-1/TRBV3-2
CASSQDPTPLLEQYF
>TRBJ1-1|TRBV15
CATSTSTEAFF
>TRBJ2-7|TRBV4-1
CASSPDRRSGEQYF
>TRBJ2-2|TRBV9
CASTSLAGGTGELFF
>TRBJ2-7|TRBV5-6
CASRFAPQGAGYEQYF
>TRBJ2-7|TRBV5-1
CASSPSTGPYEQYF
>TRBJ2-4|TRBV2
CASSGLGAQNIQYF
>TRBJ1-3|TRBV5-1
CASSSTPTGGNTIYF
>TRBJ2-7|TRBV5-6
CASNIPPYEQYF
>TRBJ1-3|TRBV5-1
CASSSDQGSGNTIYF
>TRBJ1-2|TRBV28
CASTPGDRGYYGYTF
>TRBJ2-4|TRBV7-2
CASSPRSSGSTLAKNIQYF
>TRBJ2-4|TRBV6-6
CASRTGPSAKNIQYF
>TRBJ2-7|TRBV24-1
CATSDGTGDPYEQYF
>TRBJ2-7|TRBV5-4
CASSSRDRDYEQYF
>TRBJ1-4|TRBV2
CASTIGRPTNEKLFF
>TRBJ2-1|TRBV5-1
CASSWGLAGSSYNEQFF
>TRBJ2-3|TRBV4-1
CASSPRRLAGLTDTQYF
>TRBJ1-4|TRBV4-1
CASSITRGRATNEKLFF
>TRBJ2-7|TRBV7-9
CASSSRGMESPYEQYF
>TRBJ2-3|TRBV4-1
CASSQAPSGGSTDTQYF
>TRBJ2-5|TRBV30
CAWSTSGGGETQYF
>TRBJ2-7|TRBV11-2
CASTPLAGEQYF
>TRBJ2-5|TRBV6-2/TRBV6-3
CASSPGETQYF
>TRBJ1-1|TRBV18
CASSPSTIQGANTEAFF
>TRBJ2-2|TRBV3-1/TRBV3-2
CASSPRAGELFF
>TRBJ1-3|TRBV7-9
CASSSTTGTGASGNTIYF
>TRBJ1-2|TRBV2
CASSRDRGPYGYTF
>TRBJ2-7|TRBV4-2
CASSLEAGGLAYEQYF
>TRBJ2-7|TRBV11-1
CASSLPGDRGPYEQYF